The clone carrying this T cell receptor beta chain was detected only a few times. The sample belongs to a study of sequential checkpoint blockade in melanoma. The overall study: Patients were randomized 1:1 to nivolumab-then-ipilimumab or ipilimumab-then-nivolumab first-line. Both treatment sequences were followed by maintenance nivolumab.

CDR1 and CDR2 (germline): SGHRS, YFSETQ. V lost 4 bases to trimming and J lost 2 bases; unmatched junction nucleotides: 5. This CDR3 is 14 amino acids long. Generated by immunoSEQ multiplex PCR, the TCRdb table keeps only in-frame clones and is missing some. The sample includes about 5,500 clones, 48% of them seen just once. Described treatment: randomized to nivolumab then ipilimumab (arm A) or the reverse (arm B). DNA-damaging chemotherapy had not been given to any patient beforehand. PBMC sorting kept live CD3+CD8+ cells without CD19 or CD56. The gene calls are TRBV5-1 and TRBJ2-7; 8 bases are shared with TRBD1. The receptor's source is a human patient with melanoma. Some clones in this sample may be carry-over from other donors' samples. The sample consisted of CD8+ T cells sorted from blood (inferred from file names), taken from a patient given nivolumab and ipilimumab in sequence. CDR3 in DNA: TGCGCCAGCAGCCCCGGACAGGGCCCCTACGAGCAGTACTTC. Protein: CASSPGQGPYEQYF.